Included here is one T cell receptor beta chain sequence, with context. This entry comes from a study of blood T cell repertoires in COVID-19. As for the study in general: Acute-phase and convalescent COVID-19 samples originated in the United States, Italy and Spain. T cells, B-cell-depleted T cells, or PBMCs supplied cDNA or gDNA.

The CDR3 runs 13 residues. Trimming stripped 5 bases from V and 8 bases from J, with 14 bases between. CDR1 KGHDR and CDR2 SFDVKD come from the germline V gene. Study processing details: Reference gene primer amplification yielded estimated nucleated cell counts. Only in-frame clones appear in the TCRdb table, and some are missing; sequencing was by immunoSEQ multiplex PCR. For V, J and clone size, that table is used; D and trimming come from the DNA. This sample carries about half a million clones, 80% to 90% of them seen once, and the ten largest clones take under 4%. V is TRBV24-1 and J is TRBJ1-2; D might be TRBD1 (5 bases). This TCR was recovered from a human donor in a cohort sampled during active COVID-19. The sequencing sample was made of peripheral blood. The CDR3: CATSAGGSAGYTF. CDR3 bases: TGTGCCACCAGTGCCGGGGGGTCGGCAGGCTACACCTTC.